The 10 T cell receptor beta chains below come from one sample, sequenced in a study of OX40 agonist ivuxolimab in advanced cancers. Some clones are missing from TCRdb's copy, which holds only in-frame ones; the method was immunoSEQ multiplex PCR. The sample shows 35,000 or so clones, roughly four fifths of them seen only once. The source material was CD4+ or CD8+ T cells sorted from blood, sampled in a trial of the OX40 agonist ivuxolimab. These receptors all come from an adult with an advanced solid tumor such as melanoma, head and neck, liver or kidney cancer.

The V call is TRBV14, the J call TRBJ1-2; TRBD1 is a possible D gene (5 bases). The CDR3 spans 15 residues. V was shortened by 4 bases and J by 2 bases, with 14 bases between the two germline ends. Germline loops: CDR1 SGHDN, CDR2 FVKESK. The CDR3 loop reads CASSLLWGPNYGYTF. The CDR3 bases are TGTGCCAGCAGCCTACTTTGGGGCCCGAACTATGGCTACACCTTC.

The J gene is TRBJ1-4, the V gene TRBV28, with 9 bases aligning to TRBD1. J lost 8 bases, V lost 7 bases, and 2 bases had no gene match. Per the germline V gene, CDR1 is MDHEN and CDR2 is SYDVKM. This CDR3 comprises 12 residues. The CDR3 reads CASKGQGEKLFF. CDR3 DNA sequence: TGTGCCAGCAAGGGACAGGGAGAAAAACTGTTTTTT.

The V call is TRBV28, the J call TRBJ2-7, with D perhaps TRBD1 (5 bases). Germline-derived CDR1 and CDR2 are MDHEN and SYDVKM. The germline V and J ends were trimmed by 5 bases and 5 bases, with 19 bases remaining between them. The CDR3 runs 15 residues. The CDR3 nucleotides read TGTGCCAGCAGTCCGTGGGGCAGGGTCACGCACGAGCAGTACTTC. Amino acids: CASSPWGRVTHEQYF.

This chain uses TRBV4-2 with TRBJ2-1, with 9 nucleotides matching TRBD1. The CDR3 totals 17 residues. The V segment lost 0 bases and the J segment 3 bases; nucleotides outside the gene matches: 6. Germline V gene data show CDR1 as LGHNA and CDR2 as YNFKEQ. The CDR3 DNA reads TGTGCCAGCAGCCAAGATCGACAGGGGGGCTTCTACAATGAGCAGTTCTTC. Protein sequence: CASSQDRQGGFYNEQFF.

The table lists this clone with a few counts. The gene calls are TRBV7-6 and TRBJ2-1; D is uncertain. CDR1 and CDR2 (germline): SGHVS, FNYEAQ. With 5 bases removed from V and 6 bases from J, the gap between germline ends came to 14 bases. The CDR3 has 14 amino acids. CDR3 nucleotide sequence: TGTGCCAGCAGCCGGCCCCTCCCGAGCAATGAGCAGTTCTTC. It encodes CASSRPLPSNEQFF.

This clone was recorded only once. V gene TRBV5-8 combines with J gene TRBJ1-1, with D uncertain. Germline CDR1 reads SGHTS; CDR2 reads YDEGEE. The CDR3 is 13 amino acids. V dropped 4 bases and J dropped 1 base, with 8 bases sitting between them. The DNA for the CDR3 is TGTGCCAGCAGCCAGGACGCGAACACTGAAGCTTTCTTT. Translated, it gives CASSQDANTEAFF.

The J gene is TRBJ1-1, the V gene TRBV7-9; D not resolved. The CDR3 runs 15 residues. The V gene lost 5 bases and the J gene lost 5 bases, with 18 bases spanning the gap. CDR1 and CDR2 (germline): SEHNR, FQNEAQ (reference sequence). CDR3 nucleotide sequence: TGTGCCAGCAGCGCCTCTTACATCGGTGGGACTGAAGCTTTCTTT. This codes for CASSASYIGGTEAFF.

This chain connects TRBV6-6 to TRBJ1-1; tentative D call: TRBD1 (5 bases). With 2 bases removed from V and 4 bases from J, the gap between germline ends came to 11 bases. The CDR3 is 14 residues long. Germline assignment: CDR1 MNHNY and CDR2 SVGAGI (reference sequence). The CDR3 DNA reads as TGTGCCAGCAGTTACGGGGGAGAGCCCACTGAAGCTTTCTTT. Encoded protein: CASSYGGEPTEAFF.

V is TRBV28 and J is TRBJ1-5, with TRBD1 as a possible D gene (6 bases). Trimming left V 8 bases short and J 0 bases short, with 8 bases between. The CDR3 length is 13 residues. Germline V gene data show CDR1 as MDHEN and CDR2 as SYDVKM. As DNA, the CDR3 is TGTGCCAGCGCAGGGGATAGCAATCAGCCCCAGCATTTT. It is translated as CASAGDSNQPQHF.

V and J are TRBV2 and TRBJ2-3, with 16 bases aligning to TRBD2. Germline assignment: CDR1 SNHLY and CDR2 FYNNEI. After removal of 3 bases from V and 2 bases from J, the junction contained 5 bases not matched to a gene. The CDR3 runs 18 residues. This chain's CDR3 is CASSDVGLAGGITDTQYF. As DNA, the CDR3 is TGTGCCAGCAGTGATGTGGGACTAGCGGGAGGGATCACAGATACGCAGTATTTT.